This TCR beta chain is drawn from a study of blood T cell repertoires in COVID-19. Background on the study: Samples of COVID-19 (acute and convalescent) were obtained from the United States, Italy and Spain. Nucleic acid was either cDNA or gDNA, and it came from T cells, B-cell-depleted T cells, or PBMCs.

In the original workflow: Estimated nucleated cell counts came from reference gene primer amplification. Generated by immunoSEQ multiplex PCR, the TCRdb table keeps only in-frame clones and is missing some. Clonal size and the V and J genes are those of that table, whereas D and trimming came from the DNA. The sample includes around 120,000 clones, approximately 80% of them seen just once. J gave up 3 bases and V 7 bases, and 5 bases lay outside the gene matches. Germline CDR1 WSHSY, CDR2 SAAADI. There are 14 residues in the CDR3. This chain links TRBV10-2 with TRBJ1-2, with 10 bases fitting TRBD1. This receptor was obtained from a man aged 65-85 years with acute or convalescent COVID-19. The sequenced sample consisted of peripheral blood. This chain's CDR3 is CASTDRGRHYGYTF. The CDR3 DNA reads TGCGCCAGCACCGACAGGGGGCGCCACTATGGCTACACCTTC.